This T cell receptor beta chain was profiled in a study of beta chain features in type 1 diabetes. At the level of the study: The patients were much like the healthy donors in age, gender and cell yields. Study-level points and caveats: Since sequencing was performed on cDNA, cells with high TCR expression could be over-represented. Comparison showed that naive, central memory and Treg TCRB repertoires appeared more similar among patients than among healthy donors.

In the case of this clone: Its specificity is unknown.

TCRB transcripts that were expressed got sequenced, as all of the isolated RNA had been reverse transcribed. Sequenced by immunoSEQ multiplex PCR; TCRdb stores in-frame clones only, minus some. The sample holds 450,000 to 550,000 clones, roughly 30% seen once. Stem cell-like memory, regulatory, central memory and naive CD4+ cells were sorted via CD45RO/CCR7/CD25/CD127/CD95/CD27. Specimen: naive CD4+ T cells from blood. The clonotype originates from a man younger than 35 in good health.

CDR3 sequence reads: CASSQTGTTGGETQYF. CDR3 coding DNA: TGCGCCAGCAGCCAAACTGGGACCACGGGGGGAGAGACCCAGTACTTC. V gene TRBV4-1 combines with J gene TRBJ2-5; 7 positions match TRBD2. J lost 4 bases, V lost 2 bases, and 10 bases had no gene match. Germline V gene lookup returns CDR1 MGHRA and CDR2 YSYEKL. The CDR3 consists of 16 residues.